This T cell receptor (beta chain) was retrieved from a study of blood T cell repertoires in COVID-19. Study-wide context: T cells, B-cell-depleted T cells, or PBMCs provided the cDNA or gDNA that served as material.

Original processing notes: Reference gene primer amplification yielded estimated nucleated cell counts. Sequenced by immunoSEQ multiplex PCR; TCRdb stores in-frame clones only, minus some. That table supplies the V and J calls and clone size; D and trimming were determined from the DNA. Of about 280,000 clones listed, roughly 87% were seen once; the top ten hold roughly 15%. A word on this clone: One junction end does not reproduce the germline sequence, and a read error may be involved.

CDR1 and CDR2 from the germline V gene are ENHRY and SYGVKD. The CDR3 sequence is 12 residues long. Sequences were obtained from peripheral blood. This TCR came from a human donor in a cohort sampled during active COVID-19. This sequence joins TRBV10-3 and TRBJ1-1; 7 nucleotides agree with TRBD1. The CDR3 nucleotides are TGTGCCATCAGTGCTGAGGGGGCTGAGGCTTTCTTT. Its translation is CAISAEGAEAFF.